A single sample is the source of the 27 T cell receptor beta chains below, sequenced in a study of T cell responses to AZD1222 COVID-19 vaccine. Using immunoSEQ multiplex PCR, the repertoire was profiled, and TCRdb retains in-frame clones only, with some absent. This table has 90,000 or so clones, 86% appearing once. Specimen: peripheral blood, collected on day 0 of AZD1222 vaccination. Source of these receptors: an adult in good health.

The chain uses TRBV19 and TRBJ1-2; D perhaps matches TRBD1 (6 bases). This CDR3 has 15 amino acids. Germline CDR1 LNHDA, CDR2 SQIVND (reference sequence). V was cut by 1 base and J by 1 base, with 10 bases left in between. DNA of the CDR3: TGTGCCAGTAGTATAGTAGGACAGCTTAACTATGGCTACACCTTC. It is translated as CASSIVGQLNYGYTF.

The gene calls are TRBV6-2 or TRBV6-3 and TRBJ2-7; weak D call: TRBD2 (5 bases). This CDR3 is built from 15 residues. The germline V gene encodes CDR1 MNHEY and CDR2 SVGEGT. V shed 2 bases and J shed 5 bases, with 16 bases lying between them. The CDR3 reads CASSYLTWERHEQYF. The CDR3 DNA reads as TGTGCCAGCAGTTACCTGACGTGGGAGCGCCACGAGCAGTACTTC.

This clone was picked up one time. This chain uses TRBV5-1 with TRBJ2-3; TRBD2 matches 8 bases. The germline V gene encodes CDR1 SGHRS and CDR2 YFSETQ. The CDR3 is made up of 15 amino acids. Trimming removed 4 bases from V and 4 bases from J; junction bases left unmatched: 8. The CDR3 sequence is CASSPPGGRADTQYF. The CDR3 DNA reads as TGCGCCAGCAGCCCCCCGGGGGGGCGCGCAGATACGCAGTATTTT.

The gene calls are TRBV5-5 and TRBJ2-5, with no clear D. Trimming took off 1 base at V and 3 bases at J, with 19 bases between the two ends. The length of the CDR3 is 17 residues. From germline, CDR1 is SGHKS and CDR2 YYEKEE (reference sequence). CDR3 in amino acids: CASSLLGNTQSEETQYF. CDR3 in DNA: TGTGCCAGCAGCTTGTTGGGAAACACCCAATCCGAAGAGACCCAGTACTTC.

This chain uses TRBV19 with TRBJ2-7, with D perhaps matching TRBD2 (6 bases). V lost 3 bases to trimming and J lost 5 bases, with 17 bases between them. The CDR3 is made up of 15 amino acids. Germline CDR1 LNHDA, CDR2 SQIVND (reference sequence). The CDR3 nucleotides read TGTGCCAGTAGTATTGGGACTCAGTACGAGGACGAGCAGTACTTC. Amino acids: CASSIGTQYEDEQYF.

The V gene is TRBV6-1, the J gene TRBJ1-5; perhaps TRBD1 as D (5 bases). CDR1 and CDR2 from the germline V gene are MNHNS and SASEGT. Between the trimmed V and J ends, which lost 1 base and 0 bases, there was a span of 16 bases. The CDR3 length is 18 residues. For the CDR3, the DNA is TGTGCCAGCAGTGAAGACCTCCGGAGGGACTATAGCAATCAGCCCCAGCATTTT. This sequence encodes CASSEDLRRDYSNQPQHF.

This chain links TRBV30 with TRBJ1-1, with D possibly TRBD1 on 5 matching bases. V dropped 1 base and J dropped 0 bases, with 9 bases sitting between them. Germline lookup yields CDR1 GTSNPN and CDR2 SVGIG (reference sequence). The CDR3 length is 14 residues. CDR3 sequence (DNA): TGTGCCTGGAGTGGCCCAGGGCTGAACACTGAAGCTTTCTTT. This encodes CAWSGPGLNTEAFF.

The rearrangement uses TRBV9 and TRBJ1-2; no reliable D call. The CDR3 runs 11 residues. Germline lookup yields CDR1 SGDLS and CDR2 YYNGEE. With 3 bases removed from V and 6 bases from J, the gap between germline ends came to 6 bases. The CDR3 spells CASSAGNGYTF. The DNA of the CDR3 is TGTGCCAGCAGCGCCGGGAATGGCTACACCTTC.

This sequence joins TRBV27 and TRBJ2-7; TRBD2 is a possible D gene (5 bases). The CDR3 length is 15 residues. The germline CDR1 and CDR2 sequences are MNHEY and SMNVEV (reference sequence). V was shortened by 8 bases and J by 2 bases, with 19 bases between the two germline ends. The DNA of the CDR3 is TGTGCCAGCTCAAATGCGGCAGGACTTCCCTACGAGCAGTACTTC. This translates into CASSNAAGLPYEQYF.

The CDR3 DNA reads TGCGCCAGCAGCGCCGCGAAAAGGTCTCTGAGCTCCTATAATTCACCCCTCCACTTT. Its protein is CASSAAKRSLSSYNSPLHF. V usage is TRBV5-1 and J usage is TRBJ1-6, with unresolved D. The CDR3 spans 19 residues. Germline V lookup: CDR1 SGHRS, CDR2 YFSETQ. Trimming stripped 4 bases from V and 0 bases from J, with 20 bases between.

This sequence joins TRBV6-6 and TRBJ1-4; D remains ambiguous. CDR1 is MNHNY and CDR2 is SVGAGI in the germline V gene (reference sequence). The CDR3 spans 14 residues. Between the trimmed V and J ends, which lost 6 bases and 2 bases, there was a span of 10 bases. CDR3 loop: CASRLRSTNEKLFF. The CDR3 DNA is TGTGCCAGCAGGCTGCGGTCCACTAATGAAAAACTGTTTTTT.

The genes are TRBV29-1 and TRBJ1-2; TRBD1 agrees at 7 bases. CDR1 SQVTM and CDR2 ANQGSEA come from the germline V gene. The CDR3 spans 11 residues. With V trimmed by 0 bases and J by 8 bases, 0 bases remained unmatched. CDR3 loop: CSVEEGGGYTF. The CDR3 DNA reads TGCAGCGTTGAAGAAGGGGGCGGCTACACCTTC.

CDR3 nucleotide sequence: TGTGCCAGCAGTTTTTGGCTGGGCGAGCAGTACTTC. Translation: CASSFWLGEQYF. The rearrangement uses TRBV27 and TRBJ2-7; unclear D gene. The CDR3 spans 12 residues. Trimming left V 3 bases short and J 6 bases short, with 9 bases between. Germline CDR1 is MNHEY and CDR2 is SMNVEV (reference sequence).

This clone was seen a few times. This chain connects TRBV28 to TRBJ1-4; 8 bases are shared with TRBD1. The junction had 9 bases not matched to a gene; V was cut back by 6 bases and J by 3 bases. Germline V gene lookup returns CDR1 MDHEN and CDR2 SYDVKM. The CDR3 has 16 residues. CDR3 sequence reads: CASSPGQGKANEKLFF. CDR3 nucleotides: TGTGCCAGCAGCCCAGGACAGGGAAAGGCTAATGAAAAACTGTTTTTT. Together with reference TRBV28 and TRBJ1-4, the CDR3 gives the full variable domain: DVKVTQSSRYLVKRTGEKVFLECVQDMDHENMFWYRQDPGLGLRLIYFSYDVKMKEKGDIPEGYSVSREKKERFSLILESASTNQTSMYLCASSPGQGKANEKLFFGSGTQLSVL.

The CDR3 DNA reads as TGTGCAAGTCGCTTAGCGCACATCACTGACAGCAATCAGCCCCAGCATTTT. It yields the protein CASRLAHITDSNQPQHF. The chain joins TRBV12-2 to TRBJ1-5. TRBV12-2 is described as a pseudogene. The CDR3 extends over 17 amino acids.

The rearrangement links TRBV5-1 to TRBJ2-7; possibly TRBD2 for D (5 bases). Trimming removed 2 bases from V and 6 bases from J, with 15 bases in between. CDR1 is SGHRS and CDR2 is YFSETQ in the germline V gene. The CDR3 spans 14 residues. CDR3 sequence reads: CASSLTREIREQYF. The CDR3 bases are TGCGCCAGCAGCTTAACAAGGGAGATTCGCGAGCAGTACTTC.

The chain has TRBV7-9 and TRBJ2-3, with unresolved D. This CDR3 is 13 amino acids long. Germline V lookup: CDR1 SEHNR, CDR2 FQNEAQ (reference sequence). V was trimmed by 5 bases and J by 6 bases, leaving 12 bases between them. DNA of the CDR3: TGTGCCAGCAGCCCCAGGACGACGGATACGCAGTATTTT. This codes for CASSPRTTDTQYF. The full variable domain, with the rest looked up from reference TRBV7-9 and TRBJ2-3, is DTGVSQNPRHKITKRGQNVTFRCDPISEHNRLYWYRQTLGQGPEFLTYFQNEAQLEKSRLLSDRFSAERPKGSFSTLEIQRTEQGDSAMYLCASSPRTTDTQYFGPGTRLTVL.

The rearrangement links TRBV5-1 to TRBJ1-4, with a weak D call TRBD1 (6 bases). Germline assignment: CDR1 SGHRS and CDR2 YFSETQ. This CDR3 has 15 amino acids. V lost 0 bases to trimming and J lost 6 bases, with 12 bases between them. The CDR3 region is CASSLVGDTYEKLFF. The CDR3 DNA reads TGCGCCAGCAGCTTGGTGGGGGACACCTATGAAAAACTGTTTTTT.

DNA for the CDR3: TGTGCCAGCAGTCTAACAGGGGAGGTGGCAGATACGCAGTATTTT. The encoded protein is CASSLTGEVADTQYF. The chain carries TRBV7-9 and TRBJ2-3, with a weak D call TRBD1 (7 bases). Germline V gene sequence: CDR1 SEHNR, CDR2 FQNEAQ (reference sequence). The V end lost 6 bases, the J end lost 4 bases, and 17 bases lay between the germline ends. CDR3 size: 15 residues.

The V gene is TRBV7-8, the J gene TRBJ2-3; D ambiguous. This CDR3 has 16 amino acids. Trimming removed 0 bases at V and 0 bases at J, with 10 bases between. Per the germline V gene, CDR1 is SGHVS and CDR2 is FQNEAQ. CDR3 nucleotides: TGTGCCAGCAGCTTAGCTGTAGCTTCTAGCACAGATACGCAGTATTTT. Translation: CASSLAVASSTDTQYF.

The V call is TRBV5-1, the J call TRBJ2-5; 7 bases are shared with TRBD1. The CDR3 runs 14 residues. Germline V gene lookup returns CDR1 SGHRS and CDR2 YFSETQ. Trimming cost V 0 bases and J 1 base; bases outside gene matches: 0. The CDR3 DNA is TGCGCCAGCAGCTTGGGGGACAGCCAAGAGACCCAGTACTTC. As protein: CASSLGDSQETQYF.

The CDR3 DNA reads as TGTGCCAGCTCACCGACAGGGCTTCTGGGTGGCTACACCTTC. Residues: CASSPTGLLGGYTF. This chain links TRBV18 with TRBJ1-2, with 7 bases matching TRBD1. V shed 3 bases and J 7 bases; nucleotides not matched to a gene: 8. The CDR3 extends over 14 amino acids. Germline CDR1 is KGHSH and CDR2 is LQKENI.

This CDR3 reads CASSTSRGQLEQYF. The DNA of the CDR3 is TGTGCCAGCAGTACCAGCAGGGGGCAACTCGAGCAGTACTTC. The rearrangement links TRBV6-5 to TRBJ2-7, with 8 bases lining up with TRBD1. With V trimmed by 5 bases and J by 6 bases, 9 bases remained unmatched. Germline V gives CDR1 MNHEY, CDR2 SVGAGI. This CDR3 region has 14 residues.

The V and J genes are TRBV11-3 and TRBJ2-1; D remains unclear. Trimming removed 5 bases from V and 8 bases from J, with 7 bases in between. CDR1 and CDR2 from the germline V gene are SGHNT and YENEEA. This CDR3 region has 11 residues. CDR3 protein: CASSRSDEQFF. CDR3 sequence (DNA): TGTGCCAGCAGCCGGAGCGATGAGCAGTTCTTC.

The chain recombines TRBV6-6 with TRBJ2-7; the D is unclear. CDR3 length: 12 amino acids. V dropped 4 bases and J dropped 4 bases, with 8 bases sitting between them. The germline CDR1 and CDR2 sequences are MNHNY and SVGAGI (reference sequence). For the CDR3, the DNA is TGTGCCAGCAGTTTGTCCAGATACGAGCAGTACTTC. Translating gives CASSLSRYEQYF.

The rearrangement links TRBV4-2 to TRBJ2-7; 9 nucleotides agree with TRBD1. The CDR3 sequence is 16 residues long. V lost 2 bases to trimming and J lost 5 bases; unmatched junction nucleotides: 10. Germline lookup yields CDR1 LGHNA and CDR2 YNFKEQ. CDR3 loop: CASSQQPGQGSHEQYF. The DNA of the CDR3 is TGTGCCAGCAGCCAACAACCGGGACAGGGTAGCCACGAGCAGTACTTC.

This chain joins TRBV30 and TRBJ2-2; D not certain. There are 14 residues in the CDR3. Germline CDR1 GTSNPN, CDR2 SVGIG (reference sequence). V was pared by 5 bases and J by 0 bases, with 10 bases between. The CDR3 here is CAWWGSANTGELFF. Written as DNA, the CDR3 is TGTGCCTGGTGGGGAAGTGCGAACACCGGGGAGCTGTTTTTT.